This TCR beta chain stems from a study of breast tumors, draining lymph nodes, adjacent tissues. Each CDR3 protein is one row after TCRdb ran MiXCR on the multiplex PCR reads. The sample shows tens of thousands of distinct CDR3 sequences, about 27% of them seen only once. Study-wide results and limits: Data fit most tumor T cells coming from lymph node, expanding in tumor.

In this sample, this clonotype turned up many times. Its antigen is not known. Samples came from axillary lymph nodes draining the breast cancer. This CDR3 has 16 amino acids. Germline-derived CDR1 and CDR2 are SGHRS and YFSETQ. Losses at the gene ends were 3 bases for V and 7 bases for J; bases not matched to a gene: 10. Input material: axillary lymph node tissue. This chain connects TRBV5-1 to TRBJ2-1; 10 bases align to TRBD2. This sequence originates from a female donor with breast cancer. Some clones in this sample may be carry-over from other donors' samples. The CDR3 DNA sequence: TGCGCCAGCAGCTGGGGGGCTAGCGGGAGTGCGAATGAGCAGTTCTTC. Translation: CASSWGASGSANEQFF.